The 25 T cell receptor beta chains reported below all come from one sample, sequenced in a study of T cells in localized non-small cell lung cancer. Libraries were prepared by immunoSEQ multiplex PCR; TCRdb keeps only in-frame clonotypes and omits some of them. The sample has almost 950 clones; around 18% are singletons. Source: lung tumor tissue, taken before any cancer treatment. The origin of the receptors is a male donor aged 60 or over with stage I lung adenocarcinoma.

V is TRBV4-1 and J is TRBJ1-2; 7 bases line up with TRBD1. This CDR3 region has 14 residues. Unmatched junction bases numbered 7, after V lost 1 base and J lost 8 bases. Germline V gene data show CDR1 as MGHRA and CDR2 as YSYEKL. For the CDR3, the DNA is TGCGCCAGCAGCCAAGTCCGGAGGGGGCAAGGCTACACCTTC. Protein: CASSQVRRGQGYTF.

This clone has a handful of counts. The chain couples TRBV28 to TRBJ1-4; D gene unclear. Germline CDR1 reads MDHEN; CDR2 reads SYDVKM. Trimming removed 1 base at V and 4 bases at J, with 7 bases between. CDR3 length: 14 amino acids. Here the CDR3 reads CASSLFLSNEKLFF. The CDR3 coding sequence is TGTGCCAGCAGTTTATTTCTGAGTAATGAAAAACTGTTTTTT.

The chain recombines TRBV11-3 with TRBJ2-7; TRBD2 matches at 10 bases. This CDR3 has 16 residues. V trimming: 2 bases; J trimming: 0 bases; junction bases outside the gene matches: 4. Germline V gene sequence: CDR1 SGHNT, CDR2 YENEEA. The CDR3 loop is CASSLRPSGSSYEQYF. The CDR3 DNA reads TGTGCCAGCAGCTTACGCCCTAGCGGGAGCTCCTACGAGCAGTACTTC.

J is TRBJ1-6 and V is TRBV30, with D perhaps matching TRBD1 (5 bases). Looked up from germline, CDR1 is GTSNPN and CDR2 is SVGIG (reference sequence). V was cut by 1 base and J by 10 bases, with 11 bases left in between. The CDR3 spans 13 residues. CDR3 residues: CAWSDRTQSPLHF. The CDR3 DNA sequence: TGTGCCTGGAGTGATCGGACACAATCACCCCTCCACTTT.

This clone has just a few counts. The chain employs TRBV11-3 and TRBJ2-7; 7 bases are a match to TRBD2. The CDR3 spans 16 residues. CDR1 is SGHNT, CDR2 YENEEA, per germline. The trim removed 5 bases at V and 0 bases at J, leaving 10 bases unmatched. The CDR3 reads CASSPSAGDDSYEQYF. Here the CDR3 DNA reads TGTGCCAGCAGCCCCTCGGCGGGGGATGACTCCTACGAGCAGTACTTC.

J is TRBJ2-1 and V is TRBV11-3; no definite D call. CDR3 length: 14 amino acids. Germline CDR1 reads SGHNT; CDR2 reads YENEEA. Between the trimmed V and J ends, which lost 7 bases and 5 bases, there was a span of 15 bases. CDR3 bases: TGTGCCAGCACCCAAACGGACCGCGACAATGAGCAGTTCTTC. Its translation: CASTQTDRDNEQFF.

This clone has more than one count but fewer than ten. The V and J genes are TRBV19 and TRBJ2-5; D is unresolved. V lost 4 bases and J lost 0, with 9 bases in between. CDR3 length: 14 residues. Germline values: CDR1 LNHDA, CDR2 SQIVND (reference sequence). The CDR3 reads CASSKDGYQETQYF. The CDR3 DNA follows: TGTGCCAGTAGTAAGGACGGTTACCAAGAGACCCAGTACTTC.

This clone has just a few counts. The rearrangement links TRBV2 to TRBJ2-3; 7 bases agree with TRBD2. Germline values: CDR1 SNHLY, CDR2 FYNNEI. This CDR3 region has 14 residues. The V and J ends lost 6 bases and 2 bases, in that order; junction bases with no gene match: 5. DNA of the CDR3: TGTGCCAGCAGCCTACGACTAGCCACAGATACGCAGTATTTT. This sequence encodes CASSLRLATDTQYF.

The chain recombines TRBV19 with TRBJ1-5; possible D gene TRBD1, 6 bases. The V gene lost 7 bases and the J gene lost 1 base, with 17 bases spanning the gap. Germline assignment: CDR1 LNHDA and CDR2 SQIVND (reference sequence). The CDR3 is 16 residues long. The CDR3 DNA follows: TGTGCCAGTACCACAGGGCAGGGACAAAGCAATCAGCCCCAGCATTTT. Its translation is CASTTGQGQSNQPQHF.

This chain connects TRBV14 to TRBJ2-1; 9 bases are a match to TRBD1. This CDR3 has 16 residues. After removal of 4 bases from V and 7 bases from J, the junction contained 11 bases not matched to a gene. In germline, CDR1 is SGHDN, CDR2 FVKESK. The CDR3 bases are TGTGCCAGCAGCCGAGAAGGACAGGGGTTAATTAATGAGCAGTTCTTC. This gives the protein CASSREGQGLINEQFF.

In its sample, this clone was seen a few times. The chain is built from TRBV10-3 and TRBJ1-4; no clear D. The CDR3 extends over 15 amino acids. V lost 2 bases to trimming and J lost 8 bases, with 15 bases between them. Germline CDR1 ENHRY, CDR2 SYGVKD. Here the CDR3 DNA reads TGTGCCATCAGTGAGAGGGAGACGGGGTTGGAAAAACTGTTTTTT. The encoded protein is CAISERETGLEKLFF.

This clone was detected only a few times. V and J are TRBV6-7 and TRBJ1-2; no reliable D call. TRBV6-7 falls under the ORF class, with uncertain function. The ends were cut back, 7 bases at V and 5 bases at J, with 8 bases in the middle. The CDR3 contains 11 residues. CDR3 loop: CASTQEYGYTF. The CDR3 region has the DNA TGTGCCAGCACCCAGGAATATGGCTACACCTTC.

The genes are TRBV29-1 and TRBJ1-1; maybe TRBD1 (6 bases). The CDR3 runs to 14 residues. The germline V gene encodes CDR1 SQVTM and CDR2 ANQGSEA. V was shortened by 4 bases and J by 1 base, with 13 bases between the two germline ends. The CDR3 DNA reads TGCAGCGTTGTGGGGGCTAACCCGAACACTGAAGCTTTCTTT. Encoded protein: CSVVGANPNTEAFF.

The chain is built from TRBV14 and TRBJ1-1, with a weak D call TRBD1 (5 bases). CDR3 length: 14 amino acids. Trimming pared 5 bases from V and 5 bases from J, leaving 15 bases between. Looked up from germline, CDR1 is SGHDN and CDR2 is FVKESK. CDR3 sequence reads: CASSSGRGRTEAFF. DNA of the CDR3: TGTGCCAGCAGCTCCGGGCGGGGACGGACTGAAGCTTTCTTT.

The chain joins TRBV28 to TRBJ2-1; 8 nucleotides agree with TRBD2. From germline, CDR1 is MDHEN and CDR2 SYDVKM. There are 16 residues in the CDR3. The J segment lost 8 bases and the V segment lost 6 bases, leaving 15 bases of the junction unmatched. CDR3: CASSQRGSGEGDEQFF. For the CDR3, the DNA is TGTGCCAGCAGCCAGCGGGGTAGCGGGGAAGGGGATGAGCAGTTCTTC.

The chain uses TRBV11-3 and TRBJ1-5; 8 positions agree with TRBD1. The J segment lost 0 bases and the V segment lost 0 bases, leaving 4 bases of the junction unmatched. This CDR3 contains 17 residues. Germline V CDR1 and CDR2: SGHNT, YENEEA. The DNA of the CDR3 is TGTGCCAGCAGCTTAGATGGGACAGGTTATAGCAATCAGCCCCAGCATTTT. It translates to CASSLDGTGYSNQPQHF.

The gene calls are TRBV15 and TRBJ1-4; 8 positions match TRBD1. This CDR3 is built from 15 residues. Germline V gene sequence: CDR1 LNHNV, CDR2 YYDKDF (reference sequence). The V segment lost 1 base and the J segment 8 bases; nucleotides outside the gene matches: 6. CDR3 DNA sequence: TGTGCCACCAGCAGAGGCATAGGACAGGGCGAAAAACTGTTTTTT. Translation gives CATSRGIGQGEKLFF. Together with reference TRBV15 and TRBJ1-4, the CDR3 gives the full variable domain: DAMVIQNPRYQVTQFGKPVTLSCSQTLNHNVMYWYQQKSSQAPKLLFHYYDKDFNNEADTPDNFQSRRPNTSFCFLDIRSPGLGDTAMYLCATSRGIGQGEKLFFGSGTQLSVL.

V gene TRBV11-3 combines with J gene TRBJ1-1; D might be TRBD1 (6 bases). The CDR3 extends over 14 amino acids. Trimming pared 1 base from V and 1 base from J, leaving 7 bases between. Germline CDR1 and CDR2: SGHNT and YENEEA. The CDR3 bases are TGTGCCAGCAGCTTAGGGACAGCGAACACTGAAGCTTTCTTT. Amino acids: CASSLGTANTEAFF.

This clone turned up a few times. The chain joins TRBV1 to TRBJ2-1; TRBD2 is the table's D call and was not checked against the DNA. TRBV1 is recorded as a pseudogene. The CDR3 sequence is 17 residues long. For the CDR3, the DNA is TGCGCCAGCAGCCAAGATGCACTAGCGGGAGGAGGCTATGAGCAGTTCTTC. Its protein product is CASSQDALAGGGYEQFF.

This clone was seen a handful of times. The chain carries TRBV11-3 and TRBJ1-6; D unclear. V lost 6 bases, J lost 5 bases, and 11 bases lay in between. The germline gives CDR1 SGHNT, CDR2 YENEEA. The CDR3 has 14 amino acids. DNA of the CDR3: TGTGCCAGCAGGGATAGAGGGAATAATTCACCCCTCCACTTT. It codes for CASRDRGNNSPLHF.

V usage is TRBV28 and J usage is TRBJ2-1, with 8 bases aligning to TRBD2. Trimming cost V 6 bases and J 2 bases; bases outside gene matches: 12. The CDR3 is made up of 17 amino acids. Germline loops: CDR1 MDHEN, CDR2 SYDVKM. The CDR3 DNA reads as TGTGCCAGCAGACTAAGACCCTCCGGGAGGGCCTACAATGAGCAGTTCTTC. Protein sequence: CASRLRPSGRAYNEQFF.

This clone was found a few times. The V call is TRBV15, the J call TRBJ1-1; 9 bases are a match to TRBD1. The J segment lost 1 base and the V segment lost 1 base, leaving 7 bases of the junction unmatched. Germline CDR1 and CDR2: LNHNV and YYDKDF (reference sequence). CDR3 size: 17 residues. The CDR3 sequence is CATSRGQTGGRNTEAFF. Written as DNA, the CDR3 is TGTGCCACCAGCAGAGGACAGACAGGGGGACGGAACACTGAAGCTTTCTTT.

CDR3: CSVEASTGGNEQYF. CDR3 in DNA: TGCAGCGTTGAAGCCTCGACAGGAGGAAACGAGCAGTACTTC. The chain recombines TRBV29-1 with TRBJ2-7; D is possibly TRBD1 (6 bases). Germline V gene lookup returns CDR1 SQVTM and CDR2 ANQGSEA. The CDR3 has 14 amino acids. Trimming removed 1 base from V and 5 bases from J, with 15 bases in between.

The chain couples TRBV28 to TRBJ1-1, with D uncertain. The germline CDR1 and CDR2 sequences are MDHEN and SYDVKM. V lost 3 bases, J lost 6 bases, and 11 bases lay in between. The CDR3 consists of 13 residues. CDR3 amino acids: CASSLTELAEAFF. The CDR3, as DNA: TGTGCCAGCAGTTTGACGGAGTTAGCTGAAGCTTTCTTT.

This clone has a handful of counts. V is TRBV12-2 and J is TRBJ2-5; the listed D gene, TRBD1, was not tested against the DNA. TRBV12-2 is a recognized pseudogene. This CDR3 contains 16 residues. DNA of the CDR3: TGTGCCAGTAGTTCAGGGACAGGGAGTTATCAAGAGACCCAGTACTTC. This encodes CASSSGTGSYQETQYF.